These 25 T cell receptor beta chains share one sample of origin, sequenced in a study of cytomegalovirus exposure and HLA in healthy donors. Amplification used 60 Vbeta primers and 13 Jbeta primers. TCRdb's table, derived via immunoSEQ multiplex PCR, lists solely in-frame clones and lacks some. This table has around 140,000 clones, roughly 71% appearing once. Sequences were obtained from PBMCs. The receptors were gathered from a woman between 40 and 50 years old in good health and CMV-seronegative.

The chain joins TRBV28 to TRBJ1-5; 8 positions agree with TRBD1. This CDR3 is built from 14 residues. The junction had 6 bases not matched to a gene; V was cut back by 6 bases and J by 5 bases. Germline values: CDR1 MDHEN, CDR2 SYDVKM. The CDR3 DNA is TGTGCCAGCAGCCGGACAGGGCAGCATCAGCCCCAGCATTTT. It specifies CASSRTGQHQPQHF.

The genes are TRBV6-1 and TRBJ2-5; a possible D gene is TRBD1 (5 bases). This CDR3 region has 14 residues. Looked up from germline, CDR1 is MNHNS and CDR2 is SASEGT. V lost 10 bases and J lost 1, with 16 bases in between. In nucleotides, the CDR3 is TGTGCCACCGATCGAGGCAGGGTCCAAGAGACCCAGTACTTC. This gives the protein CATDRGRVQETQYF.

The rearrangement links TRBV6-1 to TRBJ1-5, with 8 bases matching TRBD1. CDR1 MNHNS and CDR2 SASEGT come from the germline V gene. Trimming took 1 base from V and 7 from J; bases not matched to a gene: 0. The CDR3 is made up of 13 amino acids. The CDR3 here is CASSEDRGQPQHF. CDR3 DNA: TGTGCCAGCAGTGAAGACAGGGGGCAGCCCCAGCATTTT.

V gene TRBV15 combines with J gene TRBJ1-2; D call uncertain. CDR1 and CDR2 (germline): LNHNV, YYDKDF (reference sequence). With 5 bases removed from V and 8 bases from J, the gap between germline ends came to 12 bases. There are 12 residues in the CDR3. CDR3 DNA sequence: TGTGCCACCAGCGTCGAAGGAGGCGGCTACACCTTC. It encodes CATSVEGGGYTF.

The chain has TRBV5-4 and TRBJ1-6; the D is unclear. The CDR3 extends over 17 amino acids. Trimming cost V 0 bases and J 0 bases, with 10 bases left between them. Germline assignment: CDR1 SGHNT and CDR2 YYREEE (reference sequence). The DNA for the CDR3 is TGTGCCAGCAGCTTGGGCAGTCCAAGCTCCTATAATTCACCCCTCCACTTT. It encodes CASSLGSPSSYNSPLHF.

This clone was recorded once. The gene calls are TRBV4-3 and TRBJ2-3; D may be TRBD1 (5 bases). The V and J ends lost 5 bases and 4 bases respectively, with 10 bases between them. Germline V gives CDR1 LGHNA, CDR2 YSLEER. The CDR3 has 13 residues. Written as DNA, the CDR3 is TGCGCCAGCAGCGAAAGGGGTCCAGATACGCAGTATTTT. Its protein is CASSERGPDTQYF.

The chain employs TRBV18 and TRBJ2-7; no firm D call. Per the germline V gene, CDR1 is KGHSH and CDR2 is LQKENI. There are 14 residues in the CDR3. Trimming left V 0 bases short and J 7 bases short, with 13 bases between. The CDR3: CASSPPSAIREQYF. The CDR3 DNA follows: TGTGCCAGCTCACCACCTTCTGCGATAAGAGAGCAGTACTTC.

CDR3 sequence reads: CASSLGTEETQYF. Here the CDR3 DNA reads TGTGCCAGCAGCTTGGGGACTGAGGAGACCCAGTACTTC. The chain links TRBV7-7 to TRBJ2-5; possibly TRBD2 for D (6 bases). The CDR3 is 13 residues long. The germline V and J ends were trimmed by 3 bases and 5 bases, with 10 bases remaining between them. The germline V gene has CDR1 SSHAT and CDR2 FNYEAQ (reference sequence).

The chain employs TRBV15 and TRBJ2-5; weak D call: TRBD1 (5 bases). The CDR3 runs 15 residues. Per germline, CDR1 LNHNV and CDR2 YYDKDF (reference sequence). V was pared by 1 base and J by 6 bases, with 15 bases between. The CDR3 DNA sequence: TGTGCCACCAGCAGAGTTGGGCAGGGCGGCAAGACCCAGTACTTC. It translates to CATSRVGQGGKTQYF.

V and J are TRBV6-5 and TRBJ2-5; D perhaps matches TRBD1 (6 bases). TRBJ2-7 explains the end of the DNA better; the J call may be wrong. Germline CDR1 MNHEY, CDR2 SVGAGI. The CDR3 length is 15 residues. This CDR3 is CASSPISPHRDEQYF. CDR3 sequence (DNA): TGTGCCAGCAGTCCTATTAGTCCCCACAGGGACGAGCAGTACTTC.

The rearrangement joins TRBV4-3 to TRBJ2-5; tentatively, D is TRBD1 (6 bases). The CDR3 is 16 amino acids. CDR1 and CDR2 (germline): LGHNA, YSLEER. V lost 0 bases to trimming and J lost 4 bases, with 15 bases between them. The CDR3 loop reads CASSQEARGGVETQYF. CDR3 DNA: TGCGCCAGCAGCCAAGAGGCCAGGGGTGGTGTAGAGACCCAGTACTTC.

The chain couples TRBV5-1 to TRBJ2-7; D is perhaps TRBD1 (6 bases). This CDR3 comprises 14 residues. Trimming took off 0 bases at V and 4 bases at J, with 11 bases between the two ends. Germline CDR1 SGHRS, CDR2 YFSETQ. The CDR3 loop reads CASSLEGQIYEQYF. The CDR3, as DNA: TGCGCCAGCAGCTTGGAAGGACAGATTTACGAGCAGTACTTC. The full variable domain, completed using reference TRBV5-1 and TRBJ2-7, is KAGVTQTPRYLIKTRGQQVTLSCSPISGHRSVSWYQQTPGQGLQFLFEYFSETQRNKGNFPGRFSGRQFSNSRSEMNVSTLELGDSALYLCASSLEGQIYEQYFGPGTRLTVT.

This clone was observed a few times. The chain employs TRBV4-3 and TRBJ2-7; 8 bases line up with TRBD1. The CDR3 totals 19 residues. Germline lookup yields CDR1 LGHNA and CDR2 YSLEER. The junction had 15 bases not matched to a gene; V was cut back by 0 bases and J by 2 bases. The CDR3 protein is CASSQDTGTGRLGTYEQYF. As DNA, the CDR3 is TGCGCCAGCAGCCAAGATACCGGGACAGGTCGGTTGGGTACCTACGAGCAGTACTTC.

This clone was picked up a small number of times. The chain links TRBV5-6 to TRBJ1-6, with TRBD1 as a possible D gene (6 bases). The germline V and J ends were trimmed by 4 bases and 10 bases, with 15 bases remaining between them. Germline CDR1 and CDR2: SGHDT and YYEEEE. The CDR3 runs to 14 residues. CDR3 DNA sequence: TGTGCCAGCAGCCGAGGGGGAGTTTTATCACCCCTCCACTTT. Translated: CASSRGGVLSPLHF. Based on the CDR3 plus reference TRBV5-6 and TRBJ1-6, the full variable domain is DAGVTQSPTHLIKTRGQQVTLRCSPKSGHDTVSWYQQALGQGPQFIFQYYEEEERQRGNFPDRFSGHQFPNYSSELNVNALLLGDSALYLCASSRGGVLSPLHFGNGTRLTVT.

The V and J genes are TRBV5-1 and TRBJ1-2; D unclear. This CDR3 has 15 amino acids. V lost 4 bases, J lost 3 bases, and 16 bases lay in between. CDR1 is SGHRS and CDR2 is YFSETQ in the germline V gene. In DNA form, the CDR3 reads TGCGCCAGCAGCCTCGAACCGGGAAGATACTATGGCTACACCTTC. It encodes CASSLEPGRYYGYTF. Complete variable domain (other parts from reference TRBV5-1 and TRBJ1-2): KAGVTQTPRYLIKTRGQQVTLSCSPISGHRSVSWYQQTPGQGLQFLFEYFSETQRNKGNFPGRFSGRQFSNSRSEMNVSTLELGDSALYLCASSLEPGRYYGYTFGSGTRLTVV.

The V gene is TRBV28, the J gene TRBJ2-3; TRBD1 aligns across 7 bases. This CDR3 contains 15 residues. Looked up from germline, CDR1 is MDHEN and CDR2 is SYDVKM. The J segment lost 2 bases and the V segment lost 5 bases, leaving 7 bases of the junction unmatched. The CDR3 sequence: CASSTGERVTDTQYF. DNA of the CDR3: TGTGCCAGCAGTACAGGGGAGAGGGTCACAGATACGCAGTATTTT.

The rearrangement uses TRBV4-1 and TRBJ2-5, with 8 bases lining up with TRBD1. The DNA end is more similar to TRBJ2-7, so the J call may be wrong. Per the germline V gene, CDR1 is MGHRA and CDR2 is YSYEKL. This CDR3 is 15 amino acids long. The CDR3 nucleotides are TGCGCCAGCAGCCAAGGGACAGGGCCTACCTACGAGCAGTACTTC. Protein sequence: CASSQGTGPTYEQYF.

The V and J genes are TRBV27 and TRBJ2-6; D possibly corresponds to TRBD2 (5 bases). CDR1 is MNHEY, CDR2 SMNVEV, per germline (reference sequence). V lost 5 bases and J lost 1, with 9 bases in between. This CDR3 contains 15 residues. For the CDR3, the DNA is TGTGCCAGCAGTATCGGACTGTCTGGGGCCAACGTCCTGACTTTC. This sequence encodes CASSIGLSGANVLTF.

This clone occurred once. Written as DNA, the CDR3 is TGTGCCAGCAGCCCGGCAGTAGGGGGAGAGACCCAGTACTTC. This translates into CASSPAVGGETQYF. The chain combines TRBV4-2 with TRBJ2-5, with a possible D match to TRBD1 (6 bases). This CDR3 spans 14 amino acids. Germline V gene lookup returns CDR1 LGHNA and CDR2 YNFKEQ. Trimming stripped 4 bases from V and 4 bases from J, with 13 bases between.

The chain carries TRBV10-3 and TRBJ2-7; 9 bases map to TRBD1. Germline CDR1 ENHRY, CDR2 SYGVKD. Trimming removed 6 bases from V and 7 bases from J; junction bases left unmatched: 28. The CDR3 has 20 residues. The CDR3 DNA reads TGTGCCATCAGAGACCAGAGGGACAGGGCCATAGCGGTAACCCCTTCTGAGCAGTACTTC. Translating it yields CAIRDQRDRAIAVTPSEQYF.

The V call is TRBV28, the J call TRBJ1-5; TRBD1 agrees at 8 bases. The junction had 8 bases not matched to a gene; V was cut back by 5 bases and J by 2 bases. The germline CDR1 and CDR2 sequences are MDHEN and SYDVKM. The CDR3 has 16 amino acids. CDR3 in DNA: TGTGCCAGCAGTCCCCCAGGGGGCGCGGGCAATCAGCCCCAGCATTTT. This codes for CASSPPGGAGNQPQHF.

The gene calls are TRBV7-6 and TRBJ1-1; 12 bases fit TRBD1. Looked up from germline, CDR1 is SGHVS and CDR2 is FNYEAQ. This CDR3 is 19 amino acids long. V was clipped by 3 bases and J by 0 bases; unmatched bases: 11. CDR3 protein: CASSLVRDRGRGVNTEAFF. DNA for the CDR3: TGTGCCAGCAGCTTGGTCCGGGACAGGGGGCGCGGGGTGAACACTGAAGCTTTCTTT.

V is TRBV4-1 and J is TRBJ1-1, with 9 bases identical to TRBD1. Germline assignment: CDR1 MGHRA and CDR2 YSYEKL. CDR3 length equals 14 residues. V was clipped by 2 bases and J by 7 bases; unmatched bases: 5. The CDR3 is CASSQPRQGGEAFF. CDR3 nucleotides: TGCGCCAGCAGCCAACCAAGACAGGGGGGTGAAGCTTTCTTT.

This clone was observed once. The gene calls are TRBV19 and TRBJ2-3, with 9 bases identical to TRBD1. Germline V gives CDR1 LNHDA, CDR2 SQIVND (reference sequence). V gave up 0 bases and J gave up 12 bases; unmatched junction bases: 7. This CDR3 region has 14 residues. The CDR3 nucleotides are TGTGCCAGTAGTATAGATCTATGGACAGGGGCCCAGTATTTT. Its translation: CASSIDLWTGAQYF.

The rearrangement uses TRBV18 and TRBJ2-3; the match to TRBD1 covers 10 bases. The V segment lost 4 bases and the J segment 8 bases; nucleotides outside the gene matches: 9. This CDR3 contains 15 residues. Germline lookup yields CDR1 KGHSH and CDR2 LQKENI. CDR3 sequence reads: CASSQDGTGVCTQYF. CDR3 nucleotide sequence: TGTGCCAGCTCACAAGACGGGACAGGGGTGTGTACGCAGTATTTT.